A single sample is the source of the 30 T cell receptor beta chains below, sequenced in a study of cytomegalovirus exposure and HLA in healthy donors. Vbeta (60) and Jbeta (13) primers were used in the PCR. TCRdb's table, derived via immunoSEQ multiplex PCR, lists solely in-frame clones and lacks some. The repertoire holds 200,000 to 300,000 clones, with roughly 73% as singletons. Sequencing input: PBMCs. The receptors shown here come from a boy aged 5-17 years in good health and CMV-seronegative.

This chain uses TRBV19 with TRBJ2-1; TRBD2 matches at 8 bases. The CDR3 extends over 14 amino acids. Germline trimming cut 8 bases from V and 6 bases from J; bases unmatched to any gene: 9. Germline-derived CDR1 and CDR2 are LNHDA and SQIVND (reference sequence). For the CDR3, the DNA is TGTGCCAGTCGCCGCCGGGAGGGTTCCAATGAGCAGTTCTTC. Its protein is CASRRREGSNEQFF.

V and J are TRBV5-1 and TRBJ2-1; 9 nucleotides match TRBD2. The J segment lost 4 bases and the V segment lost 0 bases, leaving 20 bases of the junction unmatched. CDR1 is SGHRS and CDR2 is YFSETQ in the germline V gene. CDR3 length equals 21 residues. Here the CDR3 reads CASSLVFSGLALSSPYNEQFF. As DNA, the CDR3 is TGCGCCAGCAGCTTGGTATTTTCCGGACTAGCGTTAAGTTCGCCGTACAATGAGCAGTTCTTC.

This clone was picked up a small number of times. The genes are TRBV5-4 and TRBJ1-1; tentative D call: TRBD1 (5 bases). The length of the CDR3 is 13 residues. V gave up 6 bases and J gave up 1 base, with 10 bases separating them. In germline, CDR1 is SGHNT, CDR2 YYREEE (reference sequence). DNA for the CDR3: TGTGCCAGCACCGAAAGGGGGAACACTGAAGCTTTCTTT. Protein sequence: CASTERGNTEAFF.

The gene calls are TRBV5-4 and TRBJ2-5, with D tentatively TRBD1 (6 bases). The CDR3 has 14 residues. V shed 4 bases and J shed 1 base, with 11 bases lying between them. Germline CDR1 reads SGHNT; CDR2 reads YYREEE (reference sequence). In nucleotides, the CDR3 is TGTGCCAGCAGCCCCTGGACAGTCCAAGAGACCCAGTACTTC. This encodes CASSPWTVQETQYF.

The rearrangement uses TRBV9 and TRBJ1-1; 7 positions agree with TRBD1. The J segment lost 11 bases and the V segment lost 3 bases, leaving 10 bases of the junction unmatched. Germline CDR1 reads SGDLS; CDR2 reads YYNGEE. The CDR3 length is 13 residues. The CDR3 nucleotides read TGTGCCAGCAGCGCAACAGGGGCTTGGTTGGCTTTCTTT. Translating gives CASSATGAWLAFF.

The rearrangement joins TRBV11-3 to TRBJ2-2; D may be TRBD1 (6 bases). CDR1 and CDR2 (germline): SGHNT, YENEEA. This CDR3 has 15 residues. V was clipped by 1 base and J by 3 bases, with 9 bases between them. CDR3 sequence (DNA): TGTGCCAGCAGCTTAGTCGGACAGTACACCGGGGAGCTGTTTTTT. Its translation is CASSLVGQYTGELFF.

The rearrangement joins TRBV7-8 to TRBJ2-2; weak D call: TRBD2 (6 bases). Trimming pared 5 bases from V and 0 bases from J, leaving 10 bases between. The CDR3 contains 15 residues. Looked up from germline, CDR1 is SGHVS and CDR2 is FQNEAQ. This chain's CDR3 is CASSATRTNTGELFF. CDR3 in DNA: TGTGCCAGCAGCGCGACTAGAACGAACACCGGGGAGCTGTTTTTT. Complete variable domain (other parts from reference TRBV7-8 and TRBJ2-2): GAGVSQSPRYKVAKRGQDVALRCDPISGHVSLFWYQQALGQGPEFLTYFQNEAQLDKSGLPSDRFFAERPEGSVSTLKIQRTQQEDSAVYLCASSATRTNTGELFFGEGSRLTVL.

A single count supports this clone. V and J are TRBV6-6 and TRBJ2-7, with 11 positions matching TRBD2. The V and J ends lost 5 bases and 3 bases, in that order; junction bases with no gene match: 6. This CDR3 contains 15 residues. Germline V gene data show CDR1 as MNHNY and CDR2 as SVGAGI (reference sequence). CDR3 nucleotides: TGTGCCAGCAGTCCACCGGGACTAGCGGTCTACGAGCAGTACTTC. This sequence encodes CASSPPGLAVYEQYF.

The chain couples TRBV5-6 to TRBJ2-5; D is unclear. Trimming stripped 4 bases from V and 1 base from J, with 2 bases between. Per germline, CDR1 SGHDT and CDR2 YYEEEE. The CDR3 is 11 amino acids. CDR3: CASSRQETQYF. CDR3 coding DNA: TGTGCCAGCAGCCGCCAAGAGACCCAGTACTTC.

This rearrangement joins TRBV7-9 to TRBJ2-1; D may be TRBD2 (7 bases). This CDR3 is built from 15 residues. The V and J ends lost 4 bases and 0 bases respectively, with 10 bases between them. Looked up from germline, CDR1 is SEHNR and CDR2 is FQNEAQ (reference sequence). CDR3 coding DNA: TGTGCCAGCAGCTCTGCGGGGGCCTCCTACAATGAGCAGTTCTTC. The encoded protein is CASSSAGASYNEQFF.

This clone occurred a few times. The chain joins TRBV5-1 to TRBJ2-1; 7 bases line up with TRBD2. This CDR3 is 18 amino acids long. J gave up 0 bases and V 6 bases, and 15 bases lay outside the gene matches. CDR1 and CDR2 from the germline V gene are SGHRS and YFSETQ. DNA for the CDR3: TGCGCCAGCATTCGGGGGGTAGCGGGCCAGAGCTCCTACAATGAGCAGTTCTTC. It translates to CASIRGVAGQSSYNEQFF.

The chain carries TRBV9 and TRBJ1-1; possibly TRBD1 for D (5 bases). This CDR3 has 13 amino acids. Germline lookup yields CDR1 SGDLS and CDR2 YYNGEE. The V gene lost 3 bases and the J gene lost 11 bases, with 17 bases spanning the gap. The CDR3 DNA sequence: TGTGCCAGCAGCGCTGGACAAGTGGGGAGGGCTTTCTTT. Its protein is CASSAGQVGRAFF.

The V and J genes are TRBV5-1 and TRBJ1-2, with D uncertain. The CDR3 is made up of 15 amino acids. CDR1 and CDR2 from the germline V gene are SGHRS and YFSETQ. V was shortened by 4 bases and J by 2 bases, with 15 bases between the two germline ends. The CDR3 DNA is TGCGCCAGCAGCCTAGGATTTACCCAGAACTATGGCTACACCTTC. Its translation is CASSLGFTQNYGYTF.

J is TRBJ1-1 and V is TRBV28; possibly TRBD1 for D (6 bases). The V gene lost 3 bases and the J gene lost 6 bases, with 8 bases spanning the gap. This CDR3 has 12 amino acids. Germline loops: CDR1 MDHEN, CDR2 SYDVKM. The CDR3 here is CASSFTGSEAFF. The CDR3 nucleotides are TGTGCCAGCAGTTTCACAGGGTCTGAAGCTTTCTTT.

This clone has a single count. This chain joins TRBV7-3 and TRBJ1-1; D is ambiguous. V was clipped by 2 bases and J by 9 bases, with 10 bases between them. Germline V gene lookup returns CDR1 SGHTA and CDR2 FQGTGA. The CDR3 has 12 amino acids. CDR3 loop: CASSLGSAKAFF. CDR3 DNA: TGTGCCAGCAGCTTAGGTTCAGCGAAAGCTTTCTTT. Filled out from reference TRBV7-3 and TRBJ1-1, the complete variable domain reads GAGVSQTPSNKVTEKGKYVELRCDPISGHTALYWYRQSLGQGPEFLIYFQGTGAADDSGLPNDRFFAVRPEGSVSTLKIQRTERGDSAVYLCASSLGSAKAFFGQGTRLTVV.

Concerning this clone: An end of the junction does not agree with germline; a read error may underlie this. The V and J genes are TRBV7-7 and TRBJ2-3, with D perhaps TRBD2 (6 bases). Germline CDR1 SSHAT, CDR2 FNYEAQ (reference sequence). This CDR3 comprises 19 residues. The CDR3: CASSLSRLGGTNGTDTQYF. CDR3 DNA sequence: TGTGCTAGCAGCCTTAGCCGATTGGGCGGGACCAACGGCACAGATACGCAGTATTTT.

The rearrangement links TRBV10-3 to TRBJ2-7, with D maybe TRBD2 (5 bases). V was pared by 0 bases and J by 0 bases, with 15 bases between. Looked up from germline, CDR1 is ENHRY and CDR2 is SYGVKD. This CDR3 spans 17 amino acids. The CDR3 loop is CAISESRVRAGSYEQYF. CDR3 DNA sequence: TGTGCCATCAGTGAGTCAAGGGTGCGGGCGGGCTCCTACGAGCAGTACTTC.

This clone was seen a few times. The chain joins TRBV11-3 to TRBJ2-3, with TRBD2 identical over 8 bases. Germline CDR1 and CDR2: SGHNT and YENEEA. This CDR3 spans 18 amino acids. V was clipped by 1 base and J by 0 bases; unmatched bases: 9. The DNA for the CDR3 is TGTGCCAGCAGCTTAGGGACTAGCCTCGGCCCTAGCACAGATACGCAGTATTTT. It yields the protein CASSLGTSLGPSTDTQYF.

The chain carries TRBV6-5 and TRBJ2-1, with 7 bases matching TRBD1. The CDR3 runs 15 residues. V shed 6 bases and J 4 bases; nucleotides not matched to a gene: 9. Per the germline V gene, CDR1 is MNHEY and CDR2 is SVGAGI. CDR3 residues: CASRTAGTVYNEQFF. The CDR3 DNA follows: TGTGCCAGCAGAACGGCCGGGACAGTTTACAATGAGCAGTTCTTC.

Here the CDR3 reads CASSLVQVFVNTEAFF. DNA for the CDR3: TGTGCCAGCAGCTTAGTGCAGGTCTTCGTGAACACTGAAGCTTTCTTT. This rearrangement joins TRBV11-1 to TRBJ1-1; no firm D call. Germline CDR1 and CDR2: SGHAT and FQDESV (reference sequence). CDR3 length: 16 amino acids. V was cut by 1 base and J by 0 bases, with 12 bases left in between.

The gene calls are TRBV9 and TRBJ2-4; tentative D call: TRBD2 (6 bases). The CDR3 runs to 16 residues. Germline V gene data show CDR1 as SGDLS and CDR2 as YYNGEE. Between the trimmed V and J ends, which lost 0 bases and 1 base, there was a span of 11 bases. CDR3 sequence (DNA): TGTGCCAGCAGCGTAGAGGAGGGAGCGGCCAAAAACATTCAGTACTTC. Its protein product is CASSVEEGAAKNIQYF.

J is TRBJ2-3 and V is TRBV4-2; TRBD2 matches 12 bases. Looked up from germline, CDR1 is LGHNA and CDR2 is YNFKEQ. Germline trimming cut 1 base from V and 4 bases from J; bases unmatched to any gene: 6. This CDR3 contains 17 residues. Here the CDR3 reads CASSQGGGTSGPDTQYF. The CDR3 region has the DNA TGTGCCAGCAGCCAAGGGGGAGGGACTAGCGGGCCAGATACGCAGTATTTT.

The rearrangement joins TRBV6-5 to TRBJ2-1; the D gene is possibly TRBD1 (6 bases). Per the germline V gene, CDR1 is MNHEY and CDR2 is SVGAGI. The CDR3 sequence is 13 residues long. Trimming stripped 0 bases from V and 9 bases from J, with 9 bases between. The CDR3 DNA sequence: TGTGCCAGCAGTTACTCGGCCAGGGGTGAGCAGTTCTTC. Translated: CASSYSARGEQFF.

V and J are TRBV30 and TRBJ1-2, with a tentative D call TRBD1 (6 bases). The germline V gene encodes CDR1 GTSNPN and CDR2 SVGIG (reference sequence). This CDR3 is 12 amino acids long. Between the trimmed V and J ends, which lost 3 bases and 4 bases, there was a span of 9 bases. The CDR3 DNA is TGTGCCTGGAGGGCAGGGGTCTATGGCTACACCTTC. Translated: CAWRAGVYGYTF.

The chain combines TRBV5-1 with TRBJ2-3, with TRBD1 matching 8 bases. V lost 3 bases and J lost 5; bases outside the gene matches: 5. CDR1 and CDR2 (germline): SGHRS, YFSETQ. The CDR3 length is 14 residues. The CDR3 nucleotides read TGCGCCAGCAGCTCTCAGGGGGCGCAAGATACGCAGTATTTT. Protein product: CASSSQGAQDTQYF.

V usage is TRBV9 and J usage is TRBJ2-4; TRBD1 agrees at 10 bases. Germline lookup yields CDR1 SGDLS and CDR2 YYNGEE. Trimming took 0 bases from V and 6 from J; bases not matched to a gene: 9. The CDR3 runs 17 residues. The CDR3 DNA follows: TGTGCCAGCAGCGTAGCGGGACAGGGGATTCCCGGAAACATTCAGTACTTC. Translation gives CASSVAGQGIPGNIQYF.

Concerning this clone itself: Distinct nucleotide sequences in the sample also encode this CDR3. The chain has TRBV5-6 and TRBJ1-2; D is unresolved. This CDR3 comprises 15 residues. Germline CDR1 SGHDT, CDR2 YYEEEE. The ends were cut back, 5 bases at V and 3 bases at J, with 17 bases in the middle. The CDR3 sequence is CASSWLLGSHYGYTF. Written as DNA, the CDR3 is TGTGCCAGCAGTTGGCTCTTGGGCAGCCACTATGGCTACACCTTC.

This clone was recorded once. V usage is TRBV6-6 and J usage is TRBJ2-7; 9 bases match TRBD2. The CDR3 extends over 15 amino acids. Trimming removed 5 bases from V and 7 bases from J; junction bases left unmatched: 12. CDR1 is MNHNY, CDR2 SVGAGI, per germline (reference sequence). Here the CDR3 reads CASSRPRGGKGEQYF. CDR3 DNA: TGTGCCAGCAGTCGTCCGCGGGGGGGTAAGGGAGAGCAGTACTTC.

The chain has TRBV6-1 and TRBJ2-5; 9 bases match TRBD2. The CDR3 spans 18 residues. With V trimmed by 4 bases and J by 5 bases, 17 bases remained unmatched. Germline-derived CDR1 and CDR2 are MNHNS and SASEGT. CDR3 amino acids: CASSGGATAGGILETQYF. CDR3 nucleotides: TGTGCCAGCAGTGGAGGGGCCACGGCGGGAGGGATTTTGGAGACCCAGTACTTC.

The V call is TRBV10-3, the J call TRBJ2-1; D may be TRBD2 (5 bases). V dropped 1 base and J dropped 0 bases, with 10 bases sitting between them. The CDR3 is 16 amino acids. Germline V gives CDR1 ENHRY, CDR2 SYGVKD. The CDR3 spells CAISEWSGSSYNEQFF. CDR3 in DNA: TGTGCCATCAGTGAGTGGAGCGGAAGCTCCTACAATGAGCAGTTCTTC.